A selection of T cell receptor beta chains follows, all from one sample in a study of blood T cell repertoires in COVID-19. The assay was immunoSEQ multiplex PCR, and TCRdb's table has in-frame clones only and misses some. Of about 400,000 clones in the sample, over 75% are singletons; the top ten hold 2% to 2.5%. Sequenced sample: PBMCs or T cells enriched from blood (not recorded which). These receptor sequences come from a middle-aged woman with acute COVID-19. CDR3s include the opening cysteine and the closing phenylalanine or tryptophan.

v_gene	j_gene	CDR3aa
TRBV29-1	TRBJ2-6	CSVEETGTLSGANVLTF
TRBV19	TRBJ1-1	CASSRGLNTEAFF
TRBV7-2	TRBJ1-4	CASSLLGGGRNEKLFF
TRBV7-2	TRBJ2-4	CASSLVPAGPILAKNIQYF
TRBV10-3	TRBJ2-2	CAINRGAEVGELFF
TRBV6-5	TRBJ2-7	CASILAGTISYEQYF
TRBV4-2	TRBJ2-1	CASSGGVDEQFF
TRBV19	TRBJ2-7	CASSIGAGDSYEQYF
TRBV6-9	TRBJ2-2	CASSLGLNTGELFF
TRBV7-2	TRBJ1-1	CASSLGFGNTEAFF
TRBV15	TRBJ2-3	CATSSRLAGLTDTQYF
TRBV4-1	TRBJ2-3	CASSQEDLAGSMSTDTQYF
TRBV30	TRBJ2-1	CAWMRDNGYNEQFF